These T cell receptor beta chains were read from a single sample in a study of cytomegalovirus exposure and HLA in healthy donors. The data were produced by immunoSEQ multiplex PCR, yet TCRdb's version contains in-frame clones alone and is incomplete. The sample contains some 170,000 clones, under 80% of which appear only once. Sequencing used PBMCs. The receptors originated from a human donor in good health. Each CDR3 is given with its conserved first and last residue. D genes are given only for firm matches. Clone sizes are given selectively: once, few, many, or a class where the clone is expanded.

abundance,v_gene,j_gene,d_gene,CDR3aa,CDR3nt
.,TRBV6-1,TRBJ2-2,.,CASSAEGYGELFF,TGTGCCAGCAGTGCAGAGGGATATGGGGAGCTGTTTTTT
.,TRBV7-7,TRBJ1-5,.,CASSQGRDQPQHF,TGTGCTAGCAGCCAGGGGCGAGATCAGCCCCAGCATTTT
.,TRBV5-6,TRBJ1-2,.,CASSLVLAGSNYGYTF,TGTGCCAGCAGCTTGGTCTTGGCAGGATCTAACTATGGCTACACCTTC
.,TRBV6-1,TRBJ2-1,.,CASAGGYNEQFF,TGTGCCTCCGCCGGGGGTTACAATGAGCAGTTCTTC
.,TRBV7-9,TRBJ2-1,.,CASSSGAYDNEQFF,TGTGCCAGCAGCTCAGGGGCCTATGACAATGAGCAGTTCTTC
.,TRBV25-1,TRBJ2-3,.,CASSEYRGLSTDTQYF,TGTGCCAGCAGTGAATACAGGGGATTATCCACAGATACGCAGTATTTT
.,TRBV19,TRBJ2-1,TRBD2,CASSTRTSGPYNEQFF,TGTGCCAGTAGTACCCGGACTAGCGGGCCGTACAATGAGCAGTTCTTC
.,TRBV7-7,TRBJ2-7,.,CASSPSPWGHSSYEQYF,TGTGCTAGCAGCCCCAGTCCGTGGGGACATTCTAGCTACGAGCAGTACTTC
.,TRBV6-1,TRBJ1-5,.,CASMWGGSNQPQHF,TGTGCCAGCATGTGGGGAGGGAGCAATCAGCCCCAGCATTTT
few,TRBV5-1,TRBJ1-2,.,CASSHGNMWGLFGYTF,TGCGCCAGCAGCCACGGAAATATGTGGGGGCTATTCGGCTACACCTTC
.,TRBV18,TRBJ1-1,.,CASSPPGGGRTEAFF,TGTGCCAGCTCACCACCGGGGGGAGGACGCACTGAAGCTTTCTTT